These 16 T cell receptor beta chains came from one sample sequenced in a study of T cell clonality in common variable immunodeficiency. Profiling relied on immunoSEQ multiplex PCR, and the TCRdb table lists in-frame clones only, not all of them. The table lists tens of thousands of clones, no singletons, with approximately 3.5% in the top ten. Material for sequencing was peripheral blood mononuclear cells. These receptors all come from a person between 18 and 75 years old in good health.

Partial CDR3 DNA: TGTGCCAGCAGATCGACAGGGAACAGTATGCCG. This sequence encodes CASRSTGNSMP. The full CDR3 protein reads CASRSTGNSMPAFF. The V and J genes are TRBV7-9 and TRBJ1-1; 7 positions agree with TRBD1. The CDR3 end lies 3 residues beyond the end of the read and is filled in from the germline J gene. The germline gives CDR1 SEHNR, CDR2 FQNEAQ (reference sequence). The CDR3 is 14 residues long.

Only a few counts were recorded for this clone. The sequenced fragment ends 3 residues before the CDR3 boundary, so the rest is inferred from the germline J gene. The V call is TRBV18, the J call TRBJ2-3; 7 positions match TRBD1. The CDR3 covers 15 residues. V was pared by 6 bases and J by 0 bases, with 6 bases of the junction left unmatched. Germline CDR1 is KGHSH and CDR2 is LQKENI. CDR3 sequence: CASSTLDRSTDTQYF. Partial CDR3 DNA: TGTGCCAGCTCTACATTGGACAGGAGCACAGATACG.

This clone has only a few counts. The sequence runs out 3 residues before the end of the CDR3; the remainder is reconstructed from the germline J gene. V is TRBV18 and J is TRBJ2-7, with 7 bases identical to TRBD1. With 5 bases clipped from V and 3 bases from J, the junction kept 1 base outside the gene matches. Germline V CDR1 and CDR2: KGHSH, LQKENI. This CDR3 is built from 12 residues. CDR3: CASSGQDYEQYF. The DNA read from the CDR3 is TGTGCCAGCTCAGGACAGGACTACGAG.

This clone was seen more than once but under ten times. The read falls 3 residues short of the CDR3 end, and the missing part is taken from the germline J gene. This chain uses TRBV6-2 or TRBV6-3 with TRBJ2-7; 8 bases are shared with TRBD1. CDR3 length: 12 residues. Germline values: CDR1 MNHEY, CDR2 SVGEGT. V trimming: 9 bases; J trimming: 1 base; junction bases outside the gene matches: 2. CDR3 DNA, as far as it was read: TGTGCCAGTCGGACAGGGTCCTACGAG. As protein: CASRTGSYE. The full CDR3 reads CASRTGSYEQYF.

This clone was recorded many times. The CDR3 goes on 3 residues after the read ends, and that part is filled in from the germline J gene. The J gene is TRBJ1-2, the V gene TRBV2; D not certain. This CDR3 contains 10 residues. Germline CDR1 and CDR2: SNHLY and FYNNEI. The covered CDR3 bases are TGTGCCAGCATTAAAAGCGGC. Its protein is CASIKSG. From start to end, the CDR3 is CASIKSGYTF.

In its sample, this clone was seen many times. Read coverage stops 3 residues before the CDR3 terminus; the germline J gene supplies the remainder. V and J are TRBV28 and TRBJ2-5; the D is unclear. This CDR3 comprises 12 residues. Looked up from germline, CDR1 is MDHEN and CDR2 is SYDVKM. V was pared by 2 bases and J by 6 bases, with 7 bases between. The CDR3 spells CASSLTSQTQYF. The CDR3 DNA, read in part, is TGTGCCAGCAGTTTAACCAGTCAGACC.

This clone appeared a few times. The CDR3 extends 3 residues past the end of the read, so its final part is completed from the germline J gene. The chain has TRBV19 and TRBJ1-2; TRBD1 aligns across 11 bases. Germline CDR1 and CDR2: LNHDA and SQIVND (reference sequence). This CDR3 comprises 14 residues. CDR3 sequence reads: CASSWTGGEETYTF. The CDR3 DNA, read in part, is TGTGCCAGTAGCTGGACAGGGGGCGAAGAGACC.

This clone was counted ten times or more. Sequencing ends 3 residues short of the CDR3 end; the germline J gene provides the rest. The genes are TRBV5-1 and TRBJ2-1; 10 bases are a match to TRBD1. This CDR3 comprises 15 residues. Germline loops: CDR1 SGHRS, CDR2 YFSETQ. The trim removed 4 bases at V and 2 bases at J, leaving 3 bases unmatched. CDR3 DNA (partial): TGCGCCAGCAGCCTCGGACAGGGGGCCTACAATGAG. Amino acids: CASSLGQGAYNE. The whole CDR3 is CASSLGQGAYNEQFF.

This clone was recorded many times. The DNA ends 3 residues before the CDR3 does, and the rest of the CDR3 is filled in from the germline J gene. The chain combines TRBV29-1 with TRBJ2-6; unclear D gene. The V gene lost 0 bases and the J gene lost 0 bases, with 3 bases spanning the gap. This CDR3 region has 14 residues. Germline assignment: CDR1 SQVTM and CDR2 ANQGSEA. The CDR3 DNA, read in part, is TGCAGCGTTGAAGAGGCCTCTGGGGCCAACGTC. Amino acid sequence: CSVEEASGANV. The full CDR3 sequence reads CSVEEASGANVLTF.

This clone came up many times. The read halts 3 residues ahead of the CDR3 end, with the missing end drawn from the germline J gene. The genes are TRBV12-3 or TRBV12-4 and TRBJ1-2, with a possible D match to TRBD1 (5 bases). CDR3 length: 11 amino acids. The part of the CDR3 DNA that was read is TGTGCCAGCAGTATTACAGGAGGC. This encodes CASSITGG. The whole CDR3 reads CASSITGGYTF.

Many counts were recorded for this clone. Sequencing ends 3 residues short of the CDR3 end; the germline J gene provides the rest. V usage is TRBV30 and J usage is TRBJ2-2; 7 bases are shared with TRBD2. CDR3 length: 14 residues. Germline CDR1 GTSNPN, CDR2 SVGIG (reference sequence). CDR3 DNA (partial): TGTGCCTGTCTCGGGGGAGGGCTTAATGAAAAG. Encoded protein: CACLGGGLNEK. The whole CDR3 region reads CACLGGGLNEKLFF.

This clone has ten or more counts. Read coverage stops 3 residues before the CDR3 terminus; the germline J gene supplies the remainder. The chain uses TRBV2 and TRBJ2-1; D might be TRBD1 (5 bases). The ends were cut back, 3 bases at V and 2 bases at J, with 11 bases in the middle. This CDR3 has 15 amino acids. CDR1 SNHLY and CDR2 FYNNEI come from the germline V gene. The sequenced CDR3 bases are TGTGCCAGCAGTGAGGGGCAAGGAGCCTACAATGAG. Its protein product is CASSEGQGAYNE. Given in full, the CDR3 is CASSEGQGAYNEQFF.

In its sample, this clone was seen many times. Partial CDR3 DNA: TGCAGTGCTATGGGACTAGCGGACCTTACCTCCTACAATGAG. The encoded protein is CSAMGLADLTSYNE. The whole CDR3 protein reads CSAMGLADLTSYNEQFF. This rearrangement joins TRBV20-1 to TRBJ2-1; the match to TRBD2 covers 11 bases. The CDR3 extends 3 residues past the end of the read, so its final part is completed from the germline J gene. Germline V gene data show CDR1 as DFQATT and CDR2 as SNEGSKA (reference sequence). The CDR3 covers 17 residues. Germline trimming cut 4 bases from V and 0 bases from J; bases unmatched to any gene: 8.

This clone was counted a few times. The read stops 3 residues short of the end of the CDR3; the missing end is completed from the germline J gene. The chain carries TRBV7-6 and TRBJ2-3; tentative D call: TRBD1 (6 bases). Per the germline V gene, CDR1 is SGHVS and CDR2 is FNYEAQ. The CDR3 length is 15 residues. Deletions cut 2 bases from V and 4 bases from J, with 13 bases between. The part of the CDR3 DNA that was read is TGTGCCAGCAGCTTATTAGGGGGATTTCCAGATACG. This sequence encodes CASSLLGGFPDT. The whole CDR3 reads CASSLLGGFPDTQYF.

This clone has only a few counts. CDR3 region: CASSLGSGNEKLFF. Partial CDR3 DNA: TGCGCCAGCAGCTTGGGATCAGGGAATGAAAAA. The V and J genes are TRBV5-1 and TRBJ1-4; TRBD1 is a possible D gene (5 bases). The sequenced fragment ends 3 residues before the CDR3 boundary, so the rest is inferred from the germline J gene. Looked up from germline, CDR1 is SGHRS and CDR2 is YFSETQ. The CDR3 length is 14 residues. The V gene lost 0 bases and the J gene lost 5 bases, with 8 bases spanning the gap.

This clone appeared a few times. The sequenced fragment ends 3 residues before the CDR3 boundary, so the rest is inferred from the germline J gene. The chain links TRBV19 to TRBJ1-3; D is perhaps TRBD1 (5 bases). The V gene's germline CDR1 is LNHDA and CDR2 SQIVND (reference sequence). Deletions cut 5 bases from V and 0 bases from J, with 11 bases between. The CDR3 runs 15 residues. CDR3 bases read: TGTGCCAGTAGTCCCCGACAGAGCTCTGGAAACACC. As protein: CASSPRQSSGNT. In full, the CDR3 reads CASSPRQSSGNTIYF. Full variable domain (outside the CDR3, taken from reference TRBV19 and TRBJ1-3): DGGITQSPKYLFRKEGQNVTLSCEQNLNHDAMYWYRQDPGQGLRLIYYSQIVNDFQKGDIAEGYSVSREKKESFPLTVTSAQKNPTAFYLCASSPRQSSGNTIYFGEGSWLTVV.